This entry concerns a single T cell receptor beta chain. The antigen is unknown. This specimen belongs to a study of cytotoxic CD8 clonotypes in ibrutinib-treated CLL. Study results and caveats: Higher clonality was seen at ibrutinib response and a return toward baseline at progression. T-cell clonality at baseline went above that of age-matched healthy donors and rose and fell with circulating CD8+ T-cell counts.

Data came from immunoSEQ multiplex PCR; TCRdb stores just in-frame clones and leaves some out. The profile covers fewer than 25,000 clones, with about 70% appearing a single time and around 28% taken by the ten largest. This TCR was recovered from a human donor with chronic lymphocytic leukemia. Source: PBMCs, taken after 24 months of ibrutinib treatment.

CDR3 region: CASSLHRGETQYF. The DNA for the CDR3 is TGCGCCAGCAGCCTCCACAGGGGGGAGACCCAGTACTTC. The chain is built from TRBV5-1 and TRBJ2-5; 8 nucleotides line up with TRBD1. Germline V gene lookup returns CDR1 SGHRS and CDR2 YFSETQ. This CDR3 comprises 13 residues. V shed 4 bases, J shed 5 bases, and the junction held 4 bases outside the gene matches.